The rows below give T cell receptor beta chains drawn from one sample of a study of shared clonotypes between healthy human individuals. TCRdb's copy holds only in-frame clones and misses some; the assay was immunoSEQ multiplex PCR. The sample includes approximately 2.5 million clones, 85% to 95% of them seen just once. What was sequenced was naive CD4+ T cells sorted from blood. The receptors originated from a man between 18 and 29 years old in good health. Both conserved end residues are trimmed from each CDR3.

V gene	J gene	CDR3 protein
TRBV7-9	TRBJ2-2	ASSLGSGTSGRTGELF
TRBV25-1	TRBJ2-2	ASSGWGKANTGELF
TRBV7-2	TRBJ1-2	ASSLVSGNGYT
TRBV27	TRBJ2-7	ASSLASGPYEQY
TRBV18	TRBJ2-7	ASSPRSVYEQY
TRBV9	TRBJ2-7	ASSEGQRAYEQY
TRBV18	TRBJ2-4	ASSPTGLAKNIQY
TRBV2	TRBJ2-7	ASSEPTGTSYEQY
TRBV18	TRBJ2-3	ASSPIADTQY
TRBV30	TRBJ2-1	AWSVGEGRINEQF
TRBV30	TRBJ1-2	ASFSPFPRSLYFGYGYT
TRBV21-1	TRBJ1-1	ASSKRKKGYRAMNTEAF
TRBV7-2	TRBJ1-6	ASSLGLWQVNSPLH
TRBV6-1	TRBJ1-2	ASSDSPGVDGYT
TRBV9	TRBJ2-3	ASSVATGWGSDTQY
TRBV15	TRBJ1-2	ATSRDVTPGGYT
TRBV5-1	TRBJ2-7	ASSLAGLAGGPASSYEQY
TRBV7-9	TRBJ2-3	ASSLDALGFADTQY
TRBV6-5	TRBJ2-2	ASSFGQANTGELF
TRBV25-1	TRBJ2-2	ASSPDRNTGELF
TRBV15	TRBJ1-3	ATSREGADGNTIY
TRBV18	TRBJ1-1	ASSPPNTGGNTEAF
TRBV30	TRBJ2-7	AWSSIGTGYEQY
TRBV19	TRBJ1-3	ASSLASSGNTIY
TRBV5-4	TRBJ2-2	ASSLGTSGAGGELF
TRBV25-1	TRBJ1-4	ASSPLSGTGGYEKLF
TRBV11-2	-	ASRRGPRVYEQY
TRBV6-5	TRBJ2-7	ASSHWGDEQY
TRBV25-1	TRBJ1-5	ARGSDSNQPQH
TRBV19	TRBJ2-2	ASSITGSPGELF
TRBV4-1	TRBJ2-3	ASSQGYGPQTDTQY
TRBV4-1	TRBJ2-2	ASSQQGSFLNTGELF
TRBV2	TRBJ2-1	ASSQETGNEQF
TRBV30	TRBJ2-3	AWSPGDTQY
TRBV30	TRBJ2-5	AWTKGPRIPVETQY
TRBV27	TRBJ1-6	ASSESPSSYNSPLH
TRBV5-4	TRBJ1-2	ASSSGGMVDGYT
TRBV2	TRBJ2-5	ASTGLLVGTQY
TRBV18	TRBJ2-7	ASSPSQGTYEQY
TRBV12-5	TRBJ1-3	ASGSRKTSQGSGNTIY
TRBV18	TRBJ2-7	ASSPRGESTYEQY
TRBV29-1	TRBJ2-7	SVERGPGDEQY
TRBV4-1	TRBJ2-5	ASSPMVGWETQY